The rows below give T cell receptor beta chains drawn from one sample of a study of Ad26.COV2.S vaccination and SARS-CoV-2 variants. Libraries were prepared by immunoSEQ multiplex PCR; TCRdb keeps only in-frame clonotypes and omits some of them. The sample lists about 680,000 clones; 70% to 90% were seen once. The sample was peripheral blood, taken in a trial of Ad26.COV2.S vaccine versus placebo. The receptors come from a person between 18 and 65 years old who received the Ad26.COV2.S COVID-19 vaccine or a placebo. Each CDR3 is given with its conserved first and last residue. A D gene is named only where the DNA matches it firmly. Clone size is not always given. Where it is, it says once, few, many or a class for expanded clones.

>TRBJ1-6|few|TRBV5-4|TRBD1
CASSLGTGASPLHF
TGTGCCAGCAGCTTGGGGACAGGGGCTTCACCCCTCCACTTT
>TRBJ1-5|NA|TRBV30|NA
CAWSVGGGPAGSQPQHF
TGTGCCTGGAGTGTAGGAGGGGGTCCCGCCGGTAGTCAGCCCCAGCATTTT
>TRBJ1-5|few|TRBV11-2|NA
CASSFGDNQPQHF
TGTGCCAGCAGCTTTGGGGACAATCAGCCCCAGCATTTT
>TRBJ2-6|NA|TRBV2|NA
CASSEGGGGANVLTF
TGTGCCAGCAGTGAGGGGGGCGGTGGGGCCAACGTCCTGACTTTC
>TRBJ1-1|NA|TRBV18|TRBD1
CASSLQGENTEAFF
TGTGCCAGCTCATTACAGGGGGAAAACACTGAAGCTTTCTTT
>TRBJ1-2|NA|TRBV9|NA
CASSPSDGNYGYTF
TGTGCCAGCAGCCCCTCGGACGGGAACTATGGCTACACCTTC
>TRBJ2-5|once|TRBV9|NA
CASSSAGQRETQYF
TGTGCCAGCAGCTCCGCGGGGCAGCGGGAGACCCAGTACTTC
>TRBJ2-3|NA|TRBV24-1|NA
CATSGRERSTDTQYF
TGTGCCACCAGTGGCCGGGAAAGAAGCACAGATACGCAGTATTTT
>TRBJ2-1|NA|TRBV4-1|NA
CASSLTLGGNEQFF
TGCGCCAGCAGCCTCACCCTAGGGGGTAATGAGCAGTTCTTC
>TRBJ1-4|NA|TRBV2|TRBD1
CASSSPGTGDNEKLFF
TGTGCCAGCAGTTCTCCCGGGACAGGGGATAATGAAAAACTGTTTTTT
>TRBJ2-2|NA|TRBV5-4|NA
CASSLGGGVTGELFF
TGTGCCAGCAGCTTGGGAGGAGGGGTCACCGGGGAGCTGTTTTTT
>TRBJ2-3|NA|TRBV5-1|NA
CASSLDGFSTDTQYF
TGCGCCAGCAGCTTGGATGGCTTTAGTACAGATACGCAGTATTTT
>TRBJ1-1|NA|TRBV6-5|NA
CASKGAQRAFF
TGTGCCAGCAAGGGCGCCCAAAGGGCTTTCTTT
>TRBJ1-1|NA|TRBV3-1/TRBV3-2|NA
CASSQQLGGTEAFF
TGTGCCAGCAGCCAACAGTTAGGTGGCACTGAAGCTTTCTTT